A selection of T cell receptor beta chains follows, all from one sample in a study of post-analysis software for immune sequencing data. TCRdb used MiXCR to reprocess the PCR reads, holding one entry per CDR3 protein. The repertoire holds 380,000 or so distinct CDR3 sequences, with around a third as singletons. Material for sequencing was blood. Every receptor here comes from a girl under 18 with multiple sclerosis. CDR3s include the opening cysteine and the closing phenylalanine or tryptophan. A D gene is named only where the DNA matches it firmly. Size is stated for part of the rows, as once, few or many counts, or as a class when the clone is expanded.

>TRBV10-3|.|TRBJ2-7|.
TGTGCCATCAGGGACGGGGGGCAATTCGAGCAGTACTTC
CAIRDGGQFEQYF
>TRBV20-1|.|TRBJ1-4|.
TGCAGTGCTAGAGGGTGGGGATATGAAAAACTGTTTTTT
CSARGWGYEKLFF
>TRBV2|.|TRBJ1-5|TRBD1
TGTGCCAGCAGTGGGACAGGGGGCAATAGCAATCAGCCCCAGCATTTT
CASSGTGGNSNQPQHF
>TRBV20-1|.|TRBJ2-1|.
TGCAGTGCTACCCGACAGTATGAGCAGTTCTTC
CSATRQYEQFF
>TRBV29-1|.|TRBJ2-1|.
TGCAGCGTTGATCGGGGCGAGCAGTTCTTC
CSVDRGEQFF
>TRBV7-3|.|TRBJ2-1|.
TGTGCCAGCAGCCCACAGGGAACGGATGAGCAGTTCTTC
CASSPQGTDEQFF
>TRBV6-6|.|TRBJ2-1|TRBD1
TGTGCCAGCAGCAAAATACAGGGGTCCTCCTACAATGAGCAGTTCTTC
CASSKIQGSSYNEQFF
>TRBV3-1|few|TRBJ2-7|.
TGTGCCAGCAGCCAAGTTGGAGAGGGAGACTACGAGCAGTACTTC
CASSQVGEGDYEQYF
>TRBV3-1|few|TRBJ2-1|.
TGTGCCAGCAGCCCGGGTGGGCGGAGCAATGAGCAGTTCTTC
CASSPGGRSNEQFF
>TRBV11-2|.|TRBJ2-7|TRBD2
TGTGCCAGCAGCTCCAGCACGGGGGGGATCTACGAGCAGTACTTC
CASSSSTGGIYEQYF
>TRBV7-9|.|TRBJ1-2|.
TGTGCCAGCAGCTTGACTACTCCGGGGGGCTACACCTTC
CASSLTTPGGYTF
>TRBV3-1|.|TRBJ1-2|.
TGTGCCAGCAGCGAAACGGGGGGCAGGAGTGGCTACACCTTC
CASSETGGRSGYTF
>TRBV5-1|.|TRBJ2-1|TRBD1
TGCGCCAGCAGCTTGGGACCGACAGGGAGAGCGTACAATGAGCAGTTCTTC
CASSLGPTGRAYNEQFF
>TRBV20-1|few|TRBJ1-1|.
TGCAGTGCTAGGCCTGCCGGGAACACTGAAGCTTTCTTT
CSARPAGNTEAFF
>TRBV21-1|.|TRBJ1-5|.
TGTGCCAGCAGCAATAGTCATAGAGGGACAGATAGCAATCAGCCCCAGCATTTT
CASSNSHRGTDSNQPQHF
>TRBV6-5|.|TRBJ1-3|.
TGTGCCAGCGGCAGGGACGGAAACACCATATATTTT
CASGRDGNTIYF
>TRBV5-1|few|TRBJ2-7|TRBD1
TGCGCCAGGAGAACCGGGACAGGGGAAAGCGAGCAGTACTTC
CARRTGTGESEQYF
>TRBV5-1|.|TRBJ2-2|.
TGCGCCAGCAGCTTGGCCGTGGCCCTCTTGAACACCGGGGAGCTGTTTTTT
CASSLAVALLNTGELFF
>TRBV29-1|.|TRBJ1-2|.
TGCAGCGTCGAATACAGGGACCTAAACTATGGCTACACCTTC
CSVEYRDLNYGYTF
>TRBV5-1|.|TRBJ2-1|.
TGCGCCAGCAGCTTGGAGAGGGGCGAGCAGTTCTTC
CASSLERGEQFF
>TRBV20-1|.|TRBJ1-2|.
TGCAGTGTTCGGGCGCCTCTCAACTATGGCTACACCTTC
CSVRAPLNYGYTF
>TRBV7-2|few|TRBJ2-1|TRBD2
TGTGCCAGCAGCTCTTTAGCGGGGGGGCCTAAAAATGAGCAGTTCTTC
CASSSLAGGPKNEQFF
>TRBV14|.|TRBJ2-7|TRBD1
TGTGCCAGCAGCCAAGGCAGGGGGCGCGACCACGAGCAGTACTTC
CASSQGRGRDHEQYF
>TRBV5-1|.|TRBJ1-2|TRBD1
TGCGCCAGCAGCCGGGACAGGCCTTTTTCTAACTATGGCTACACCTTC
CASSRDRPFSNYGYTF
>TRBV9|.|TRBJ1-6|.
TGTGCCAGCAGCGCACATAATTCACCCCTCCACTTT
CASSAHNSPLHF
>TRBV12-5|.|TRBJ1-5|TRBD1
TGTGCTAGTCTCCCCGGACAGGGTGGTAGCAATCAGCCCCAGCATTTT
CASLPGQGGSNQPQHF
>TRBV10-2|many|TRBJ2-3|.
TGCGCCAGCAGTGAAGCCTCAGGCGGCGATACGCAGTATTTT
CASSEASGGDTQYF
>TRBV7-6|once|TRBJ2-7|.
TGTGCCAGCAGCCCTAGCTGGCAACTAGGCGATGAGCAGTACTTC
CASSPSWQLGDEQYF
>TRBV6-5|.|TRBJ1-6|TRBD1
TGTGCCAGCAGTAACAGGGGAAATAATTCACCCCTCCACTTT
CASSNRGNNSPLHF
>TRBV13|.|TRBJ1-1|TRBD1
TGTGCCAGCAGCACGTCCCTCAGGGGGGAGGGGGCTTTCTTT
CASSTSLRGEGAFF